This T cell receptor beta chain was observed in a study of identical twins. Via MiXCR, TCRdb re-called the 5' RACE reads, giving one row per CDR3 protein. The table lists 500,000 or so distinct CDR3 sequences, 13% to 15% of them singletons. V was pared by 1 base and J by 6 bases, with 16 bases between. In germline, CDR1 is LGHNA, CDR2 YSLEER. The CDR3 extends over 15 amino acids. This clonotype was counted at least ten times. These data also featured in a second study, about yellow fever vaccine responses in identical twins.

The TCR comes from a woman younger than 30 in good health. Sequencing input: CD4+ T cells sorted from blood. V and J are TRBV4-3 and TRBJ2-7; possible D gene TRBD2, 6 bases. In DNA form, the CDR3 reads TGCGCCAGCAGCCAAGTAATGGGCTCGGGGGTCGAGCAGTACTTC. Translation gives CASSQVMGSGVEQYF.